The 24 T cell receptor beta chains below were found in one sample sequenced in a study of blood T cell repertoires in COVID-19. Generated by immunoSEQ multiplex PCR, the TCRdb table keeps only in-frame clones and is missing some. This table holds nearly 200,000 clones, roughly 90% found once. The sample comprised peripheral blood. The source is a woman between 40 and 50 years old who had recovered from COVID-19.

On this clone itself: The identical CDR3 is also encoded by other nucleotide sequences in the sample. The chain uses TRBV11-2 and TRBJ2-7, with 9 bases identical to TRBD2. V lost 2 bases to trimming and J lost 2 bases; unmatched junction nucleotides: 4. Germline V gene lookup returns CDR1 SGHAT and CDR2 FQNNGV. CDR3 length equals 15 residues. The CDR3 coding sequence is TGTGCCAGCAGCTTAAACCCTAGCGGGACCTACGAGCAGTACTTC. Its protein product is CASSLNPSGTYEQYF.

This clone has just one count. The rearrangement links TRBV6-6 to TRBJ1-1; D is ambiguous. The germline V gene encodes CDR1 MNHNY and CDR2 SVGAGI (reference sequence). Trimming removed 4 bases from V and 8 bases from J, with 8 bases in between. The CDR3 runs 11 residues. Here the CDR3 reads CASSSRSEAFF. Written as DNA, the CDR3 is TGTGCCAGCAGTTCGAGATCCGAAGCTTTCTTT.

A single count supports this clone. The chain links TRBV7-2 to TRBJ1-1; 8 bases agree with TRBD1. Trimming removed 5 bases from V and 4 bases from J; junction bases left unmatched: 9. This CDR3 is built from 15 residues. Germline V lookup: CDR1 SGHTA, CDR2 FQGNSA. In DNA form, the CDR3 reads TGTGCCAGCAGCAACCGACAGGGGCGGATCACTGAAGCTTTCTTT. Translating it yields CASSNRQGRITEAFF.

This rearrangement joins TRBV7-8 to TRBJ1-1; TRBD1 agrees at 8 bases. This CDR3 spans 15 amino acids. Trimming removed 5 bases from V and 2 bases from J; junction bases left unmatched: 7. CDR1 SGHVS and CDR2 FQNEAQ come from the germline V gene. The chain's CDR3 is CASSLVDRANTEAFF. The CDR3 bases are TGTGCCAGCAGCCTGGTGGACAGGGCTAACACTGAAGCTTTCTTT.

The chain employs TRBV30 and TRBJ2-1; a possible D gene is TRBD2 (6 bases). Trimming took 1 base from V and 5 from J, leaving 15 bases between them. This CDR3 region has 15 residues. Germline CDR1 and CDR2: GTSNPN and SVGIG (reference sequence). DNA of the CDR3: TGTGCCTGGAGTGGCGGGGTTGGGAATGACAATGAGCAGTTCTTC. Translating it yields CAWSGGVGNDNEQFF.

The chain carries TRBV18 and TRBJ2-5; 7 bases line up with TRBD2. Trimming cost V 3 bases and J 7 bases; bases outside gene matches: 5. Germline CDR1 is KGHSH and CDR2 is LQKENI. The CDR3 contains 13 residues. As DNA, the CDR3 is TGTGCCAGCTCACCCGGACTAGTTGGGACCCAGTACTTC. Translated, it gives CASSPGLVGTQYF.

The V and J genes are TRBV5-1 and TRBJ1-4, with 7 positions matching TRBD1. The CDR3 extends over 16 amino acids. V gave up 3 bases and J gave up 4 bases; unmatched junction bases: 9. CDR1 SGHRS and CDR2 YFSETQ come from the germline V gene. CDR3 protein: CASSSSDRPINEKLFF. The CDR3 region has the DNA TGCGCCAGCAGCTCCTCGGACAGGCCGATTAATGAAAAACTGTTTTTT.

The V gene is TRBV6-5, the J gene TRBJ2-7; D may be TRBD1 (7 bases). V was clipped by 6 bases and J by 4 bases, with 19 bases between them. Germline V lookup: CDR1 MNHEY, CDR2 SVGAGI. The CDR3 contains 15 residues. The CDR3 spells CASRGEEGADYEQYF. For the CDR3, the DNA is TGTGCCAGCAGGGGGGAGGAGGGGGCTGATTACGAGCAGTACTTC.

The chain joins TRBV27 to TRBJ2-3; 7 bases agree with TRBD1. This CDR3 contains 14 residues. CDR1 and CDR2 (germline): MNHEY, SMNVEV (reference sequence). The ends lost 2 bases at V and 7 bases at J; junction bases unmatched: 6. DNA for the CDR3: TGTGCCAGCAGTTTAAGGGGGCCCTTGTATACGCAGTATTTT. It yields the protein CASSLRGPLYTQYF.

This chain connects TRBV19 to TRBJ2-2; 12 positions match TRBD1. J gave up 0 bases and V 0 bases, and 11 bases lay outside the gene matches. Germline CDR1 reads LNHDA; CDR2 reads SQIVND (reference sequence). This CDR3 has 21 residues. In DNA, the CDR3 is TGTGCCAGTAGTATAGATCTATGGTGGGGACAGGGGGCGCCGAACACCGGGGAGCTGTTTTTT. Amino acid sequence: CASSIDLWWGQGAPNTGELFF.

The rearrangement uses TRBV6-2 or TRBV6-3 and TRBJ1-2, with D unclear. V gave up 0 bases and J gave up 8 bases, with 10 bases separating them. The CDR3 runs 13 residues. Germline V gene sequence: CDR1 MNHEY, CDR2 SVGEGT. The CDR3 loop is CASSYSAVQGYTF. CDR3 in DNA: TGTGCCAGCAGTTACTCGGCGGTGCAGGGCTACACCTTC.

This clone is a singleton in its sample. This chain joins TRBV4-2 and TRBJ1-2; 7 positions agree with TRBD1. This CDR3 spans 15 amino acids. CDR1 and CDR2 (germline): LGHNA, YNFKEQ. Trimming cost V 1 base and J 8 bases; bases outside gene matches: 10. CDR3 coding DNA: TGTGCCAGCAGCCAAGCGACCGACAGGGAATGGGGCTACACCTTC. It is translated as CASSQATDREWGYTF.

V is TRBV6-1 and J is TRBJ2-3; TRBD2 might be the D (6 bases). The CDR3 has 17 residues. The V and J ends lost 1 base and 0 bases respectively, with 14 bases between them. Germline V gene lookup returns CDR1 MNHNS and CDR2 SASEGT. In DNA form, the CDR3 reads TGTGCCAGCAGTGAAGGGTTCGGGGGAGCTAGCACAGATACGCAGTATTTT. Amino acids: CASSEGFGGASTDTQYF.

The table lists this clone with a count of one. This sequence joins TRBV24-1 and TRBJ2-7; D might be TRBD2 (5 bases). CDR3 size: 13 residues. Germline CDR1 reads KGHDR; CDR2 reads SFDVKD. Deletions cut 5 bases from V and 3 bases from J, with 10 bases between. CDR3: CATSVGEHYEQYF. In DNA, the CDR3 is TGTGCCACCAGTGTGGGAGAGCACTACGAGCAGTACTTC.

V usage is TRBV2 and J usage is TRBJ1-5; a weak D match, TRBD1 (6 bases). Germline CDR1 and CDR2: SNHLY and FYNNEI. With 7 bases removed from V and 6 bases from J, the gap between germline ends came to 16 bases. The CDR3 length is 14 residues. The CDR3 loop is CASNVAGGGQPQHF. The CDR3 coding sequence is TGTGCCAGCAACGTGGCGGGGGGCGGTCAGCCCCAGCATTTT.

In its sample, this clone was seen once. The rearrangement joins TRBV7-9 to TRBJ2-7; D gene unclear. In germline, CDR1 is SEHNR, CDR2 FQNEAQ (reference sequence). This CDR3 is 14 amino acids long. V was cut by 7 bases and J by 3 bases, with 16 bases left in between. Here the CDR3 DNA reads TGTGCCAGCACCCCCGGGTTGGAAATCTACGAGCAGTACTTC. Protein: CASTPGLEIYEQYF.

V usage is TRBV10-2 and J usage is TRBJ1-2; 11 bases match TRBD1. Germline V gene sequence: CDR1 WSHSY, CDR2 SAAADI. The CDR3 has 15 amino acids. V lost 8 bases to trimming and J lost 1 base; unmatched junction nucleotides: 6. CDR3 in amino acids: CASAAGTGGNYGYTF. The CDR3 coding sequence is TGCGCCAGCGCAGCCGGGACAGGGGGTAACTATGGCTACACCTTC.

This clone was seen a single time. This sequence joins TRBV5-1 and TRBJ2-1; D call uncertain. The germline V gene has CDR1 SGHRS and CDR2 YFSETQ. The CDR3 extends over 15 amino acids. V shed 4 bases and J shed 4 bases, with 15 bases lying between them. The CDR3 coding sequence is TGCGCCAGCAGCCCAACCTATACGGGTTACAATGAGCAGTTCTTC. Protein product: CASSPTYTGYNEQFF.

This rearrangement joins TRBV6-5 to TRBJ2-2, with 9 bases lining up with TRBD2. V trimming: 6 bases; J trimming: 4 bases; junction bases outside the gene matches: 6. CDR3 length: 15 amino acids. Germline assignment: CDR1 MNHEY and CDR2 SVGAGI. CDR3 sequence reads: CASSIAGAATGELFF. In DNA form, the CDR3 reads TGTGCCAGCAGCATAGCGGGAGCTGCCACCGGGGAGCTGTTTTTT.

V is TRBV19 and J is TRBJ1-2; 9 bases are a match to TRBD1. Trimming took 7 bases from V and 4 from J; bases not matched to a gene: 16. Germline V gene lookup returns CDR1 LNHDA and CDR2 SQIVND (reference sequence). This CDR3 is 17 amino acids long. Written as DNA, the CDR3 is TGTGCCAGTATTGGCACCTTCAACAGGGGGCGCGTCTATGGCTACACCTTC. Translation gives CASIGTFNRGRVYGYTF.

The chain is built from TRBV5-6 and TRBJ2-1; 11 nucleotides align to TRBD2. The CDR3 covers 17 residues. V was clipped by 1 base and J by 7 bases; unmatched bases: 10. CDR1 and CDR2 from the germline V gene are SGHDT and YYEEEE. The DNA for the CDR3 is TGTGCCAGCAGCTTGCTGTCTAGCGGGAGGTCTTGGAATGAGCAGTTCTTC. It is translated as CASSLLSSGRSWNEQFF.

The chain is built from TRBV3-1 (or the pseudogene TRBV3-2) and TRBJ2-1, with TRBD1 matching over 8 bases. Germline CDR1 LGHDT, CDR2 YNNKEL (reference sequence). CDR3 length: 16 residues. The J segment lost 4 bases and the V segment lost 0 bases, leaving 5 bases of the junction unmatched. CDR3 protein: CASSQEGTGPYNEQFF. CDR3 nucleotides: TGTGCCAGCAGCCAAGAGGGGACAGGACCATACAATGAGCAGTTCTTC.

This chain links TRBV6-5 with TRBJ1-1; TRBD1 is a possible D gene (6 bases). The CDR3 extends over 15 amino acids. Deletions cut 2 bases from V and 1 base from J, with 11 bases between. The germline CDR1 and CDR2 sequences are MNHEY and SVGAGI. The CDR3 DNA sequence: TGTGCCAGCAGTTACGAGGGGGACCAGAACACTGAAGCTTTCTTT. This gives the protein CASSYEGDQNTEAFF.

This clone turned up a few times. The V call is TRBV6-5, the J call TRBJ1-2, with D perhaps matching TRBD1 (5 bases). The germline gives CDR1 MNHEY, CDR2 SVGAGI. V lost 2 bases and J 5 bases, leaving 9 bases between the germline ends. The CDR3 covers 13 residues. The CDR3 nucleotides read TGTGCCAGCAGTTACGGCGGGACGTATGGCTACACCTTC. Translation: CASSYGGTYGYTF.